These 25 T cell receptor beta chains were all obtained from the same sample, sequenced in a study of cytomegalovirus exposure and HLA in healthy donors. It was with 60 Vbeta and 13 Jbeta primers that the PCR ran. Here immunoSEQ multiplex PCR was the method, and the copy in TCRdb shows in-frame clones only, minus some. The profile covers some 100,000 clones, with more than 80% appearing a single time and approximately 3.9% taken by the ten largest. Sequences were obtained from PBMCs. These receptors came from a young man in good health and CMV-seronegative.

This chain uses TRBV4-2 with TRBJ1-4, with D possibly matching TRBD1 (5 bases). V dropped 0 bases and J dropped 10 bases, with 18 bases sitting between them. CDR3 length: 16 amino acids. Per the germline V gene, CDR1 is LGHNA and CDR2 is YNFKEQ. The CDR3 loop reads CASSQDRRGRVGKLFF. The CDR3 region has the DNA TGTGCCAGCAGCCAAGATCGTCGGGGGAGGGTGGGAAAACTGTTTTTT.

The rearrangement uses TRBV4-2 and TRBJ2-1; TRBD2 is a possible D gene (7 bases). V was shortened by 0 bases and J by 0 bases, with 12 bases between the two germline ends. The CDR3 is 17 residues long. CDR1 LGHNA and CDR2 YNFKEQ come from the germline V gene. CDR3 bases: TGTGCCAGCAGCCAAGATAGGGGGGGCCACTCCTACAATGAGCAGTTCTTC. This gives the protein CASSQDRGGHSYNEQFF.

V is TRBV5-8 and J is TRBJ2-3; tentative D call: TRBD2 (6 bases). The length of the CDR3 is 16 residues. Germline CDR1 SGHTS, CDR2 YDEGEE. V lost 4 bases to trimming and J lost 5 bases, with 20 bases between them. CDR3 sequence reads: CASSPNWGESVDTQYF. The CDR3 DNA reads TGTGCCAGCAGCCCCAATTGGGGGGAGTCGGTAGATACGCAGTATTTT.

This rearrangement joins TRBV7-2 to TRBJ2-5; 9 bases agree with TRBD1. J gave up 2 bases and V 5 bases, and 9 bases lay outside the gene matches. Per germline, CDR1 SGHTA and CDR2 FQGNSA. The CDR3 spans 16 residues. In DNA, the CDR3 is TGTGCCAGCAGCCCGAGGGACAGGGTGAAACAAGAGACCCAGTACTTC. Protein sequence: CASSPRDRVKQETQYF.

The chain uses TRBV4-1 and TRBJ1-1; the D gene is possibly TRBD1 (5 bases). This CDR3 has 14 amino acids. V lost 4 bases to trimming and J lost 11 bases, with 20 bases between them. Germline CDR1 and CDR2: MGHRA and YSYEKL. CDR3 coding DNA: TGCGCCAGCAGCCCTTCCACGGGGGGGGTTCTGGCTTTCTTT. It is translated as CASSPSTGGVLAFF.

The genes are TRBV29-1 and TRBJ2-3; a weak D match, TRBD1 (5 bases). Per germline, CDR1 SQVTM and CDR2 ANQGSEA. This CDR3 has 14 residues. V was trimmed by 3 bases and J by 4 bases, leaving 14 bases between them. CDR3 sequence: CSVETTVEADTQYF. The CDR3 nucleotides read TGCAGCGTTGAGACGACAGTAGAGGCAGATACGCAGTATTTT.

V is TRBV29-1 and J is TRBJ2-7, with 7 bases matching TRBD1. Germline trimming cut 3 bases from V and 3 bases from J; bases unmatched to any gene: 11. The germline gives CDR1 SQVTM, CDR2 ANQGSEA. The CDR3 runs to 15 residues. The CDR3 coding sequence is TGCAGCGTTGAGTTAAGGGACAGTGAAGGCTACGAGCAGTACTTC. It codes for CSVELRDSEGYEQYF.

The chain has TRBV5-4 and TRBJ2-6; no definite D call. Germline V gives CDR1 SGHNT, CDR2 YYREEE (reference sequence). The CDR3 spans 19 residues. Trimming removed 2 bases at V and 0 bases at J, with 18 bases between. The CDR3 loop is CASSFNSVGWSSGANVLTF. CDR3 sequence (DNA): TGTGCCAGCAGCTTCAATTCGGTGGGTTGGAGCTCTGGGGCCAACGTCCTGACTTTC.

This chain links TRBV27 with TRBJ1-1, with D possibly being TRBD1 (6 bases). V was pared by 5 bases and J by 2 bases, with 15 bases between. CDR3 length equals 15 residues. Germline V CDR1 and CDR2: MNHEY, SMNVEV (reference sequence). The DNA of the CDR3 is TGTGCCAGCAGTCTCACAGGGATCGGAAACACTGAAGCTTTCTTT. This sequence encodes CASSLTGIGNTEAFF.

The V and J genes are TRBV7-8 and TRBJ2-7; TRBD2 agrees at 10 bases. Germline V CDR1 and CDR2: SGHVS, FQNEAQ. The CDR3 has 16 residues. V was pared by 5 bases and J by 7 bases, with 14 bases of the junction left unmatched. The chain's CDR3 is CASSIRGTSGKREQYF. The CDR3 DNA reads as TGTGCCAGCAGCATTCGAGGTACTAGCGGGAAACGAGAGCAGTACTTC. Drawing the rest from reference TRBV7-8 and TRBJ2-7, the complete variable domain is GAGVSQSPRYKVAKRGQDVALRCDPISGHVSLFWYQQALGQGPEFLTYFQNEAQLDKSGLPSDRFFAERPEGSVSTLKIQRTQQEDSAVYLCASSIRGTSGKREQYFGPGTRLTVT.

In this sample, this clone turned up a few times. The chain joins TRBV2 to TRBJ1-1, with no clear D. Trimming took off 5 bases at V and 4 bases at J, with 5 bases between the two ends. CDR3 length: 11 amino acids. Germline CDR1 is SNHLY and CDR2 is FYNNEI. For the CDR3, the DNA is TGTGCCAGCAGTAAGAGCACTGAAGCTTTCTTT. As protein: CASSKSTEAFF.

V gene TRBV30 combines with J gene TRBJ1-1; weak D call: TRBD1 (5 bases). CDR3 length equals 12 residues. CDR1 and CDR2 from the germline V gene are GTSNPN and SVGIG (reference sequence). The V gene lost 5 bases and the J gene lost 1 base, with 8 bases spanning the gap. The CDR3 DNA reads TGTGCCTGGGGTACAGGGAACACTGAAGCTTTCTTT. It codes for CAWGTGNTEAFF.

The CDR3 DNA follows: TGTGCCAGCAGTGGGGTGGGCCGCGCCTACGAGCAGTACTTC. Translated, it gives CASSGVGRAYEQYF. The chain joins TRBV25-1 to TRBJ2-7, with D hard to call. The V end was cut by 4 bases, the J end by 2 bases, with 12 bases between. The CDR3 loop spans 14 amino acids. Germline lookup yields CDR1 MGHDK and CDR2 SYGVNS.

In this sample, this clone turned up a few times. This rearrangement joins TRBV25-1 to TRBJ1-4; D is unclear. There are 12 residues in the CDR3. The V end was cut by 9 bases, the J end by 13 bases, with 18 bases between. Germline values: CDR1 MGHDK, CDR2 SYGVNS. CDR3 in DNA: TGTGCCAGTTTCAAGAAACCGGGTCCACTGTTTTTT. Amino acid sequence: CASFKKPGPLFF.

This chain uses TRBV30 with TRBJ1-1, with 11 bases that match TRBD1. There are 14 residues in the CDR3. After removal of 5 bases from V and 4 bases from J, the junction contained 6 bases not matched to a gene. Germline-derived CDR1 and CDR2 are GTSNPN and SVGIG (reference sequence). CDR3 DNA: TGTGCCTGGGAACCCGGGACAGGGGGCACTGAAGCTTTCTTT. Its protein product is CAWEPGTGGTEAFF.

This rearrangement joins TRBV4-2 to TRBJ2-2, with 15 bases matching TRBD2. The J segment lost 6 bases and the V segment lost 0 bases, leaving 11 bases of the junction unmatched. Germline lookup yields CDR1 LGHNA and CDR2 YNFKEQ. The CDR3 is 20 residues long. The CDR3 is CASSQDFARTSGRAAGELFF. In DNA form, the CDR3 reads TGTGCCAGCAGCCAAGATTTTGCGAGGACTAGCGGGAGGGCCGCCGGGGAGCTGTTTTTT.

This chain uses TRBV19 with TRBJ2-7; 11 nucleotides agree with TRBD2. Germline V gene lookup returns CDR1 LNHDA and CDR2 SQIVND (reference sequence). The length of the CDR3 is 15 residues. The J segment lost 3 bases and the V segment lost 8 bases, leaving 9 bases of the junction unmatched. The chain's CDR3 is CASARGLAEIYEQYF. As DNA, the CDR3 is TGTGCCAGTGCGAGGGGACTAGCGGAAATCTACGAGCAGTACTTC. Based on the CDR3 plus reference TRBV19 and TRBJ2-7, the full variable domain is DGGITQSPKYLFRKEGQNVTLSCEQNLNHDAMYWYRQDPGQGLRLIYYSQIVNDFQKGDIAEGYSVSREKKESFPLTVTSAQKNPTAFYLCASARGLAEIYEQYFGPGTRLTVT.

V is TRBV19 and J is TRBJ1-1, with D possibly being TRBD1 (5 bases). The CDR3 covers 17 residues. V shed 3 bases and J shed 0 bases, with 17 bases lying between them. The germline V gene encodes CDR1 LNHDA and CDR2 SQIVND (reference sequence). CDR3 sequence: CASSMNRLGVMNTEAFF. CDR3 sequence (DNA): TGTGCCAGTAGTATGAACAGGTTGGGTGTCATGAACACTGAAGCTTTCTTT.

In nucleotides, the CDR3 is TGTGCCAGCAGCCTAGGACAGAATAATAATTCACCCCTCCACTTT. It is translated as CASSLGQNNNSPLHF. The V and J genes are TRBV7-9 and TRBJ1-6, with D possibly being TRBD1 (6 bases). Trimming took off 5 bases at V and 5 bases at J, with 13 bases between the two ends. Germline assignment: CDR1 SEHNR and CDR2 FQNEAQ (reference sequence). The CDR3 totals 15 residues.

The chain carries TRBV14 and TRBJ2-6; possibly TRBD1 for D (6 bases). The ends were cut back, 1 base at V and 4 bases at J, with 23 bases in the middle. Germline V gives CDR1 SGHDN, CDR2 FVKESK. The CDR3 length is 20 residues. CDR3 nucleotide sequence: TGTGCCAGCAGCCAAGCACGGGTACAGGGTTATTGGCGAGGGGCCAACGTCCTGACTTTC. Translation: CASSQARVQGYWRGANVLTF.

This clone was counted a single time. The chain links TRBV29-1 to TRBJ1-5; 9 positions match TRBD1. This CDR3 contains 13 residues. Per germline, CDR1 SQVTM and CDR2 ANQGSEA. V shed 5 bases, J shed 4 bases, and the junction held 3 bases outside the gene matches. Here the CDR3 DNA reads TGCAGCGTTATGACAGGGGGAAATCAGCCCCAGCATTTT. Its protein is CSVMTGGNQPQHF.

This clone was seen more than once but under ten times. The chain recombines TRBV27 with TRBJ2-3; 12 nucleotides agree with TRBD2. Germline CDR1 is MNHEY and CDR2 is SMNVEV (reference sequence). This CDR3 spans 16 amino acids. Losses at the gene ends were 1 base for V and 7 bases for J; bases not matched to a gene: 6. The CDR3 region has the DNA TGTGCCAGCAGTTTATTGGCTAGCGGGGGGGCTTATACGCAGTATTTT. Residues: CASSLLASGGAYTQYF.

The chain is built from TRBV4-1 and TRBJ1-4, with D possibly TRBD1 on 5 matching bases. V gave up 0 bases and J gave up 0 bases, with 26 bases separating them. The germline CDR1 and CDR2 sequences are MGHRA and YSYEKL. The CDR3 is 22 residues long. The DNA of the CDR3 is TGCGCCAGCAGCCAAGATCTAATGGGGCCCCTATCATTGGCTCCAACTAATGAAAAACTGTTTTTT. Its protein product is CASSQDLMGPLSLAPTNEKLFF.

This rearrangement joins TRBV4-2 to TRBJ2-1; 8 bases line up with TRBD2. V lost 0 bases and J lost 1; bases outside the gene matches: 5. This CDR3 has 17 amino acids. The germline gives CDR1 LGHNA, CDR2 YNFKEQ. This CDR3 reads CASSQEVAGWSYNEQFF. CDR3 DNA: TGTGCCAGCAGCCAAGAAGTAGCGGGGTGGTCCTACAATGAGCAGTTCTTC.

This sequence joins TRBV5-6 and TRBJ2-5, with unresolved D. The CDR3 sequence is 10 residues long. The V end lost 7 bases, the J end lost 4 bases, and 5 bases lay between the germline ends. Germline V gene lookup returns CDR1 SGHDT and CDR2 YYEEEE. The CDR3 nucleotides are TGTGCCAGCGGGCGAGAGACCCAGTACTTC. As protein: CASGRETQYF.